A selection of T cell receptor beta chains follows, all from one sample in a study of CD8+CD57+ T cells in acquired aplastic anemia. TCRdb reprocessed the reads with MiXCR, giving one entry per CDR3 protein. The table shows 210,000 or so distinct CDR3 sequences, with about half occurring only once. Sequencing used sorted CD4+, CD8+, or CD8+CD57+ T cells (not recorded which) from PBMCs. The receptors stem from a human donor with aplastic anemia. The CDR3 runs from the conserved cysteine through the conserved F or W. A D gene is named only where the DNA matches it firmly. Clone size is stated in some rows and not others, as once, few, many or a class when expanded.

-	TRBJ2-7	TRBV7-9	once	TGTGCCAGCAGCTTATACGGCTCCTACGAGCAGTACTTC	CASSLYGSYEQYF
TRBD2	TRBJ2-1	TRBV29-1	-	TGCAGCGTTCCGCTAAGGGGACTAGCGGGGGGGCCTGTCTACAATGAGCAGTTCTTC	CSVPLRGLAGGPVYNEQFF
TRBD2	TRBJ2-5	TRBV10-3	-	TGTGCCATCAGTGTTTTGGGGGGGGAGACAGAGACCCAGTACTTC	CAISVLGGETETQYF
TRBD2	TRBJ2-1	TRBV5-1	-	TGCGCCAGCACCTCAGGACTAGGATCATCCAATGAGCAGTTCTTC	CASTSGLGSSNEQFF
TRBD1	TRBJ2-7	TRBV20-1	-	TGCAGTGCTAGAAACCCGGGACAGGGGGCAATCGAGCAGTACTTC	CSARNPGQGAIEQYF
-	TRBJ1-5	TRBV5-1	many	TGCGCCAGCAGCCCTGTGTTAGGTCAGCCCCAGCATTTT	CASSPVLGQPQHF
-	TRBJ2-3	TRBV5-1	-	TGCGCCAGCAGCTTGGAGGCAGGGGGAGGGGATACGCAGTATTTT	CASSLEAGGGDTQYF
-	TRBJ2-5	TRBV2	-	TGTGCCAGCAGTGCGGCAGAGACCCAGTACTTC	CASSAAETQYF
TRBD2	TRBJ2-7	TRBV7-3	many	TGTGCCAGCAGCTTAAGAGCGGGGGTATCCTACGAGCAGTACTTC	CASSLRAGVSYEQYF
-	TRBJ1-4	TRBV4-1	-	TGCGCCAGCAGCCAAGATCCAGGGGCTCGTAATGAAAAACTGTTTTTT	CASSQDPGARNEKLFF
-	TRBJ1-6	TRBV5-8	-	TGTGCCAGCAGCTTATCGGGTATACAAAATTCACCCCTCCACTTT	CASSLSGIQNSPLHF
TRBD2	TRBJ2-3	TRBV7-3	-	TGTGCCAGCAGCTCTGGGGGGGAGGGTGAGGCAGATACGCAGTATTTT	CASSSGGEGEADTQYF
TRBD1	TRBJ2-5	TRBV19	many	TGTGCCAGTAGTACCTGGGACAGGGGTTCTCGGGAGACCCAGTACTTC	CASSTWDRGSRETQYF
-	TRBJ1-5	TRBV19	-	TGTGCCAGTAAATTCGGGCATAATAGCAATCAGCCCCAGCATTTT	CASKFGHNSNQPQHF
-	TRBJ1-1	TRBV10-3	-	TGTGCCATCAGTGAGTGGGAAACGAACACTGAAGCTTTCTTT	CAISEWETNTEAFF
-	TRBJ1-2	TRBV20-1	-	TGCAGTGCTAGGGGAGGGGTGAGCGACACCTTC	CSARGGVSDTF
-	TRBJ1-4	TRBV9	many	TGTGCCAGCAGCGTAGCGAACACCGCGCCCGAAAAACTGTTTTTT	CASSVANTAPEKLFF
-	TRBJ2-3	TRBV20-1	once	TGCAGTGCTAAGGTGCCAGATACGCAGTATTTT	CSAKVPDTQYF
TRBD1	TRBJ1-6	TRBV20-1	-	TGCAGTGCTAGACGAAGGGACAGGGGTTCACCCCTCCACTTT	CSARRRDRGSPLHF
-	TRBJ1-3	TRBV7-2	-	TGTGCCAGCAGCTTAGAAAGGGTTTCTAAGTCTGGAAACACCATATATTTT	CASSLERVSKSGNTIYF
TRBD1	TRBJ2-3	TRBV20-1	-	TGCAGTGCTGTACCGGGACAGGGATCTCACAATGAGCAGTATTTT	CSAVPGQGSHNEQYF
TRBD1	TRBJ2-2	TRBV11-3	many	TGTGCCAGCAGCTTAGGACAGGGAAGCACCGGGGAGCTGTTTTTT	CASSLGQGSTGELFF